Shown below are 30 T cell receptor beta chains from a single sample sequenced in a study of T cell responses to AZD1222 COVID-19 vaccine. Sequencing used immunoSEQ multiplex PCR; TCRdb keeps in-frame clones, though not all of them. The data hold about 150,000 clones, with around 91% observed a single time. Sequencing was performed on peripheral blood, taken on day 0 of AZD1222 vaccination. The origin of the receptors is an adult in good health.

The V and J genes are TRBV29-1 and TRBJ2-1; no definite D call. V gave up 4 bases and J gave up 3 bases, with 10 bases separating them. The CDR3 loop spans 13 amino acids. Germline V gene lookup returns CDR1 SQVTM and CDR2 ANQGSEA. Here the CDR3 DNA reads TGCAGCGTTGGGCAGGACCTCTACAATGAGCAGTTCTTC. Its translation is CSVGQDLYNEQFF.

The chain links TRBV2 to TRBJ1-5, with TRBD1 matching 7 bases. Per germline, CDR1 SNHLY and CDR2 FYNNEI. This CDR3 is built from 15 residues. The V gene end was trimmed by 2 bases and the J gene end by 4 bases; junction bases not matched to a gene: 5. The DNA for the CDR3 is TGTGCCAGCAGTGAATCACAGGGGAAAAATCAGCCCCAGCATTTT. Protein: CASSESQGKNQPQHF.

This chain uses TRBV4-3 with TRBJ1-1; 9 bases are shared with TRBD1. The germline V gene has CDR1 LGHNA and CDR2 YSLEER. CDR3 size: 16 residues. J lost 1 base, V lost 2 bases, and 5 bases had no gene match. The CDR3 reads CASSQLTGQGNTEAFF. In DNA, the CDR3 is TGCGCCAGCAGCCAACTTACGGGACAGGGGAACACTGAAGCTTTCTTT.

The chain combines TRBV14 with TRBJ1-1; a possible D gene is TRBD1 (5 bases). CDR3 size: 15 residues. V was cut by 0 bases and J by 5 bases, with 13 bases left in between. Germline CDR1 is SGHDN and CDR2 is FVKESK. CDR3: CASSQDLGRGTEAFF. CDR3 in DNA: TGTGCCAGCAGCCAAGACTTGGGAAGGGGAACTGAAGCTTTCTTT.

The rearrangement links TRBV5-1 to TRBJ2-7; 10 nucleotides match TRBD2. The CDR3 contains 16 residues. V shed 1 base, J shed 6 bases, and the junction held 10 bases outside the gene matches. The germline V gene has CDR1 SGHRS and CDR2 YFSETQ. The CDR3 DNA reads TGCGCCAGCAGCTTGTCCCCTAGCGGGAGTATTGGCGAGCAGTACTTC. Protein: CASSLSPSGSIGEQYF. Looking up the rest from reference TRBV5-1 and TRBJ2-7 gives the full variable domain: KAGVTQTPRYLIKTRGQQVTLSCSPISGHRSVSWYQQTPGQGLQFLFEYFSETQRNKGNFPGRFSGRQFSNSRSEMNVSTLELGDSALYLCASSLSPSGSIGEQYFGPGTRLTVT.

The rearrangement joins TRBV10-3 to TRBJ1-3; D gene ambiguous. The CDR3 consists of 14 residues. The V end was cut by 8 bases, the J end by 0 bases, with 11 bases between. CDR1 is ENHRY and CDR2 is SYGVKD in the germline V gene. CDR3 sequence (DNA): TGTGCCATCGGAAGGGAAATCTCTGGAAACACCATATATTTT. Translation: CAIGREISGNTIYF.

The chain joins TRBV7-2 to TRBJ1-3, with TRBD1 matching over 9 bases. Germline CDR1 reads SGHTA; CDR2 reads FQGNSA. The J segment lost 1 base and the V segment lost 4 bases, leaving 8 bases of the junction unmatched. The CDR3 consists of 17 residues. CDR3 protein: CASSSINRGQSGNTIYF. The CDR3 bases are TGTGCCAGCAGCTCCATCAACAGGGGGCAGTCTGGAAACACCATATATTTT.

Here the CDR3 DNA reads TGTGCCAGCAGTTCCGGACAGGTCCCAGAGACCCAGTACTTC. Translating it yields CASSSGQVPETQYF. The chain uses TRBV5-5 and TRBJ2-5; 7 bases are shared with TRBD1. The CDR3 has 14 residues. J was trimmed by 4 bases and V by 5 bases; bases with no gene match: 8. Germline V CDR1 and CDR2: SGHKS, YYEKEE (reference sequence).

The CDR3 loop reads CASSYEVVKQYF. The CDR3 nucleotides read TGTGCCAGCAGTTACGAGGTAGTCAAGCAGTACTTC. The genes are TRBV28 and TRBJ2-7; D unclear. V was trimmed by 4 bases and J by 8 bases, leaving 12 bases between them. Germline V gives CDR1 MDHEN, CDR2 SYDVKM. The CDR3 runs 12 residues.

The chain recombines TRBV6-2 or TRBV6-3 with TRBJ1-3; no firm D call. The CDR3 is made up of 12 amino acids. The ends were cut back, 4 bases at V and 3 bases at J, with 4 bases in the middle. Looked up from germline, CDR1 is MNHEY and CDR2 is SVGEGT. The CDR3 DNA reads TGTGCCAGCAGTTGGGATGGAAACACCATATATTTT. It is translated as CASSWDGNTIYF.

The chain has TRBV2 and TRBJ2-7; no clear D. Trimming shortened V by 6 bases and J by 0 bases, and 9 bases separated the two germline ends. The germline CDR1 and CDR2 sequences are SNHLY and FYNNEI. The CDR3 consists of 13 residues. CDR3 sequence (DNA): TGTGCCAGCAGGACATTTAGCTCCTACGAGCAGTACTTC. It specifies CASRTFSSYEQYF.

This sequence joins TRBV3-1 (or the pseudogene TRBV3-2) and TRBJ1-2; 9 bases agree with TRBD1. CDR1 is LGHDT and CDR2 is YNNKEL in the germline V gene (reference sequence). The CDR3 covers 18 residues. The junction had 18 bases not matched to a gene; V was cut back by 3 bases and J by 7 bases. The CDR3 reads CASSHFKGATGGAGGYTF. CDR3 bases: TGTGCCAGCAGCCATTTTAAGGGGGCAACAGGGGGCGCCGGTGGCTACACCTTC.

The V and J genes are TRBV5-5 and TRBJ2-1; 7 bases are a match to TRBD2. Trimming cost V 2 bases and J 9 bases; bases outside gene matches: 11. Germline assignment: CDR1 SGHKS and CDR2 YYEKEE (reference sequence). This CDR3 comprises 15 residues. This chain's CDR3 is CASSFGRGLYREQFF. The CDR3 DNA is TGTGCCAGCAGCTTTGGAAGGGGACTATATCGTGAGCAGTTCTTC. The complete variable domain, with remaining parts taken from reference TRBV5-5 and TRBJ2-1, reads DAGVTQSPTHLIKTRGQQVTLRCSPISGHKSVSWYQQVLGQGPQFIFQYYEKEERGRGNFPDRFSARQFPNYSSELNVNALLLGDSALYLCASSFGRGLYREQFFGPGTRLTVL.

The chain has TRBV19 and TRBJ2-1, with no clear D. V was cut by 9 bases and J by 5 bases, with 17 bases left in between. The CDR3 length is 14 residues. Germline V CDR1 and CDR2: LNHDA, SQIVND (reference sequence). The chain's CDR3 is CASRPTLTHNEQFF. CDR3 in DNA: TGTGCCAGCAGACCGACCTTAACTCACAATGAGCAGTTCTTC.

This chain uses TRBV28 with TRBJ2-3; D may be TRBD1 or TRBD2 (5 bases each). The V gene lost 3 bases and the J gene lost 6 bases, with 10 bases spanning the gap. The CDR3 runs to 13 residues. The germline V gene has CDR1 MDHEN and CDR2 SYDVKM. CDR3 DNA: TGTGCCAGCAGTTTTATATGGGGGGATACGCAGTATTTT. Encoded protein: CASSFIWGDTQYF.

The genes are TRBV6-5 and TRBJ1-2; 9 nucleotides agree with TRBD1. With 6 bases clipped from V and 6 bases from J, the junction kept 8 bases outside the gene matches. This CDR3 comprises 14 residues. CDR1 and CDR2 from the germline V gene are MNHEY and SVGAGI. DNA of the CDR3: TGTGCCAGCAGCCTCGAACAGGGGGCTAATGGCTACACCTTC. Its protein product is CASSLEQGANGYTF.

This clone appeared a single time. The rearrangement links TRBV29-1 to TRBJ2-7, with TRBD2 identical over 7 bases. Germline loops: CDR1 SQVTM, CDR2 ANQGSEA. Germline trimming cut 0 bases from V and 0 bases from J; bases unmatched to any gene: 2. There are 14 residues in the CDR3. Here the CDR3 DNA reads TGCAGCGTTGAAGATGGGGAGGGCTCCTACGAGCAGTACTTC. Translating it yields CSVEDGEGSYEQYF.

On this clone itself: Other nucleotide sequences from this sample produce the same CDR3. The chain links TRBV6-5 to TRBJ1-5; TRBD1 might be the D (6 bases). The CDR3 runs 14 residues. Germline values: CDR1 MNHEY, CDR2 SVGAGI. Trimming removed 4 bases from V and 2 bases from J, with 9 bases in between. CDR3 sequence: CASSSQGRNQPQHF. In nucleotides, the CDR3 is TGTGCCAGCAGTTCACAGGGACGCAATCAGCCCCAGCATTTT.

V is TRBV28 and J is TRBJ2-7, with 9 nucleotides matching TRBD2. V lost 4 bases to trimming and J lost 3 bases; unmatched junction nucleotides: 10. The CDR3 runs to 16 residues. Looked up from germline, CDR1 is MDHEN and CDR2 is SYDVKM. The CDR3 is CASSSIRLAVHYEQYF. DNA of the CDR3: TGTGCCAGCAGTTCCATTCGACTAGCGGTCCACTACGAGCAGTACTTC.

CDR3 region: CASSQEAGGDQPQHF. The CDR3 nucleotides read TGCGCCAGCAGCCAAGAGGCAGGGGGGGATCAGCCCCAGCATTTT. J is TRBJ1-5 and V is TRBV4-1, with 7 bases lining up with TRBD1. There are 15 residues in the CDR3. CDR1 is MGHRA, CDR2 YSYEKL, per germline. Trimming took 0 bases from V and 5 from J; bases not matched to a gene: 4.

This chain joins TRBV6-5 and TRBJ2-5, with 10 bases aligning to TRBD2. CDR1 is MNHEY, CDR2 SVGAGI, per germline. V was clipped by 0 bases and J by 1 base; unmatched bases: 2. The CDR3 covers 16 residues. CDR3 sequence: CASSYSGLAAQETQYF. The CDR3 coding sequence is TGTGCCAGCAGTTACTCAGGACTAGCGGCCCAAGAGACCCAGTACTTC.

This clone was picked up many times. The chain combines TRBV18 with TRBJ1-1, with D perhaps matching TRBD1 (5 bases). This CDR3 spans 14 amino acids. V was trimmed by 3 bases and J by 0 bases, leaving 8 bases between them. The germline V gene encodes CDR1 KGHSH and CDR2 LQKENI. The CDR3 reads CASSPTVLNTEAFF. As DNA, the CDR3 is TGTGCCAGCTCACCGACAGTATTGAACACTGAAGCTTTCTTT. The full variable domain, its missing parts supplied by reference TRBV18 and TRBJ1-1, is NAGVMQNPRHLVRRRGQEARLRCSPMKGHSHVYWYRQLPEEGLKFMVYLQKENIIDESGMPKERFSAEFPKEGPSILRIQQVVRGDSAAYFCASSPTVLNTEAFFGQGTRLTVV.

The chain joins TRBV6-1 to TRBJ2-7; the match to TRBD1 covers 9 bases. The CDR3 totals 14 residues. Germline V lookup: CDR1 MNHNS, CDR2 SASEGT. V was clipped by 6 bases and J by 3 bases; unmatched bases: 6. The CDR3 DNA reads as TGTGCCAGCAGCCTCCCGACAGGGGGCTACGAGCAGTACTTC. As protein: CASSLPTGGYEQYF.

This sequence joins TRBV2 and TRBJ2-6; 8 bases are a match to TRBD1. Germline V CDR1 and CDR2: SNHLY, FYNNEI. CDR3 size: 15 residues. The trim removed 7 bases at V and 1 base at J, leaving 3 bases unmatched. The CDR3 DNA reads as TGTGCCAGCACCCGGACAGGGTCTGGGGCCAACGTCCTGACTTTC. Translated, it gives CASTRTGSGANVLTF.

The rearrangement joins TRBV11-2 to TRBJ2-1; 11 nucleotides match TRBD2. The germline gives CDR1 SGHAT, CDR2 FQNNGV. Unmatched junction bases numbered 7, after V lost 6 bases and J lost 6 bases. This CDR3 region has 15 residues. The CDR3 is CASRYGTSGSNEQFF. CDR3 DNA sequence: TGTGCCAGCAGATATGGGACTAGCGGATCCAATGAGCAGTTCTTC.

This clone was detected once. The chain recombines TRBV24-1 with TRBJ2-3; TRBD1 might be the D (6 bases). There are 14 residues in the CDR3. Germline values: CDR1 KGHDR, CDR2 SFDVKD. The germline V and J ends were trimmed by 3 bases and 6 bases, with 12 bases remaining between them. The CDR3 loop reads CATSDTWTADTQYF. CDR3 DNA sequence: TGTGCCACCAGTGATACCTGGACAGCCGATACGCAGTATTTT.

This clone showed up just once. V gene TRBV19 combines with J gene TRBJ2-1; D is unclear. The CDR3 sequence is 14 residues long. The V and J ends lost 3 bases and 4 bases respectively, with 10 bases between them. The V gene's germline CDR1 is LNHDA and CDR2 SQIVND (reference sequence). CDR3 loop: CASSIGVLYNEQFF. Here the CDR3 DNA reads TGTGCCAGTAGTATTGGGGTACTGTACAATGAGCAGTTCTTC.

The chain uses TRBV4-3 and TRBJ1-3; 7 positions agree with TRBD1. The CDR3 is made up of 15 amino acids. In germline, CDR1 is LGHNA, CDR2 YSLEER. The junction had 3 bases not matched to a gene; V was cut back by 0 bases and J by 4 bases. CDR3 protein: CASSQERQGGNTIYF. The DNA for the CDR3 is TGCGCCAGCAGCCAAGAACGACAGGGAGGAAACACCATATATTTT.

CDR3 amino acids: CASSIGNTEAFF. For the CDR3, the DNA is TGTGCCAGCAGTATAGGAAACACTGAAGCTTTCTTT. The chain employs TRBV2 and TRBJ1-1; no firm D call. The CDR3 length is 12 residues. V dropped 5 bases and J dropped 2 bases, with 6 bases sitting between them. The germline V gene has CDR1 SNHLY and CDR2 FYNNEI.

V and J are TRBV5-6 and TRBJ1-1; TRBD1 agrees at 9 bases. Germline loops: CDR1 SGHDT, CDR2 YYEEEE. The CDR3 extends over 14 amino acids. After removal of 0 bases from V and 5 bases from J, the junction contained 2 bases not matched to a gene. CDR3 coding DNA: TGTGCCAGCAGCTTGGGGACAGGGGATACTGAAGCTTTCTTT. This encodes CASSLGTGDTEAFF.